Below, 29 T cell receptor beta chains from the same sample are listed, as sequenced in a study of blood T cell repertoires in COVID-19. Sequenced by immunoSEQ multiplex PCR; TCRdb stores in-frame clones only, minus some. The sample lists around 270,000 clones; 84% were seen once. The specimen sequenced was peripheral blood. The origin of the receptors is a man between 60 and 75 years old with acute or convalescent COVID-19.

The rearrangement uses TRBV15 and TRBJ2-1; TRBD2 agrees at 9 bases. The CDR3 is 13 amino acids. V dropped 5 bases and J dropped 8; count of bases not matched to a gene: 4. CDR1 LNHNV and CDR2 YYDKDF come from the germline V gene (reference sequence). CDR3 loop: CATSEGTSHEQFF. CDR3 DNA sequence: TGTGCCACCAGCGAAGGGACTAGCCATGAGCAGTTCTTC.

This chain links TRBV19 with TRBJ1-6, with a possible D match to TRBD1 (5 bases). The ends were cut back, 7 bases at V and 9 bases at J, with 25 bases in the middle. The CDR3 sequence is 17 residues long. Germline V gives CDR1 LNHDA, CDR2 SQIVND (reference sequence). DNA of the CDR3: TGTGCCAGTAACCCGGCACATGGGCAGGGAAGGAGTTCACCCCTCCACTTT. This sequence encodes CASNPAHGQGRSSPLHF.

The V call is TRBV10-3, the J call TRBJ1-1; a weak D match, TRBD1 (5 bases). The CDR3 length is 14 residues. Germline-derived CDR1 and CDR2 are ENHRY and SYGVKD. V was clipped by 8 bases and J by 1 base, with 14 bases between them. The DNA of the CDR3 is TGTGCCATCGCCCCCAGGGCGCGGAACACTGAAGCTTTCTTT. Its protein product is CAIAPRARNTEAFF.

The CDR3 region has the DNA TGTGCCAGCAGCCAAGGCGGGGCCGACTACACAGATACGCAGTATTTT. Translation: CASSQGGADYTDTQYF. This sequence joins TRBV4-2 and TRBJ2-3; TRBD2 is a possible D gene (6 bases). V was cut by 1 base and J by 2 bases, with 13 bases left in between. Germline-derived CDR1 and CDR2 are LGHNA and YNFKEQ. The CDR3 contains 16 residues.

This clone has just a few counts. The chain couples TRBV6-4 to TRBJ2-1; tentative D call: TRBD2 (5 bases). The CDR3 is 16 residues long. Germline loops: CDR1 MRHNA, CDR2 SNTAGT. V was pared by 2 bases and J by 6 bases, with 17 bases between. The CDR3 reads CASSDIKRGPSNEQFF. CDR3 nucleotide sequence: TGTGCCAGCAGTGACATAAAAAGAGGGCCGTCCAATGAGCAGTTCTTC.

The chain recombines TRBV29-1 with TRBJ2-7; 7 bases align to TRBD1. Germline CDR1 and CDR2: SQVTM and ANQGSEA. The CDR3 length is 13 residues. V lost 4 bases to trimming and J lost 5 bases; unmatched junction nucleotides: 8. CDR3 DNA sequence: TGCAGCGTTGGACCGAAACAGGGGCACGAGCAGTACTTC. Protein: CSVGPKQGHEQYF.

J is TRBJ2-7 and V is TRBV29-1; 7 nucleotides align to TRBD1. Germline V lookup: CDR1 SQVTM, CDR2 ANQGSEA. This CDR3 has 12 amino acids. The CDR3 spells CSAGTDTYEQYF. In DNA form, the CDR3 reads TGCAGTGCCGGGACAGATACCTACGAGCAGTACTTC.

The chain combines TRBV28 with TRBJ2-2, with TRBD1 identical over 7 bases. Per germline, CDR1 MDHEN and CDR2 SYDVKM. The V and J ends lost 2 bases and 4 bases, in that order; junction bases with no gene match: 4. The CDR3 runs to 15 residues. The CDR3 DNA is TGTGCCAGCAGTTTAGACGGGACAGCCACCGGGGAGCTGTTTTTT. Its translation is CASSLDGTATGELFF.

V and J are TRBV14 and TRBJ2-3; no reliable D call. This CDR3 has 16 residues. V lost 0 bases to trimming and J lost 0 bases, with 10 bases between them. The germline gives CDR1 SGHDN, CDR2 FVKESK. The CDR3 spells CASSQDPWRSTDTQYF. In nucleotides, the CDR3 is TGTGCCAGCAGCCAAGATCCGTGGCGGAGCACAGATACGCAGTATTTT.

V is TRBV3-1 (or the pseudogene TRBV3-2) and J is TRBJ2-7; 10 nucleotides agree with TRBD2. Germline CDR1 reads LGHDT; CDR2 reads YNNKEL (reference sequence). Trimming took 2 bases from V and 2 from J; bases not matched to a gene: 3. CDR3 length: 15 residues. CDR3 sequence (DNA): TGTGCCAGCAGCCAAACAGCGGGAGGGACCTACGAGCAGTACTTC. Amino acids: CASSQTAGGTYEQYF.

The chain links TRBV11-3 to TRBJ2-7, with D tentatively TRBD1 (5 bases). CDR3 size: 15 residues. The germline V and J ends were trimmed by 4 bases and 0 bases, with 13 bases remaining between them. Germline-derived CDR1 and CDR2 are SGHNT and YENEEA. CDR3 in DNA: TGTGCCAGCAGCTCCCGCCAGGGTCCCTCCTACGAGCAGTACTTC. Residues: CASSSRQGPSYEQYF.

V usage is TRBV9 and J usage is TRBJ1-3; D remains unclear. The CDR3 consists of 16 residues. CDR1 and CDR2 from the germline V gene are SGDLS and YYNGEE. Trimming removed 0 bases from V and 0 bases from J, with 10 bases in between. The chain's CDR3 is CASSVGGVASGNTIYF. The DNA for the CDR3 is TGTGCCAGCAGCGTAGGCGGGGTGGCCTCTGGAAACACCATATATTTT.

The chain carries TRBV10-1 and TRBJ1-1; the D is unclear. CDR3 length equals 13 residues. Germline CDR1 is WNHNN and CDR2 is SYGVQD (reference sequence). V lost 3 bases and J lost 2, with 7 bases in between. The CDR3 coding sequence is TGCGCCAGCAGTGATAATCCCAACACTGAAGCTTTCTTT. Translated: CASSDNPNTEAFF.

The rearrangement uses TRBV5-1 and TRBJ2-2, with TRBD1 identical over 8 bases. V trimming: 0 bases; J trimming: 1 base; junction bases outside the gene matches: 2. From germline, CDR1 is SGHRS and CDR2 YFSETQ. This CDR3 spans 16 amino acids. This chain's CDR3 is CASSLARGLNTGELFF. The CDR3 coding sequence is TGCGCCAGCAGCTTGGCCAGGGGGCTGAACACCGGGGAGCTGTTTTTT.

This clone was counted only a few times. Here the CDR3 DNA reads TGTGCCAGCAGCCTTTCTCAGGGATCAGGGAACTATAATTCACCCCTCCACTTT. It encodes CASSLSQGSGNYNSPLHF. The chain links TRBV3-1 (or the pseudogene TRBV3-2) to TRBJ1-6; weak D call: TRBD1 (5 bases). CDR1 is LGHDT and CDR2 is YNNKEL in the germline V gene (reference sequence). CDR3 length: 18 amino acids. V was trimmed by 4 bases and J by 3 bases, leaving 19 bases between them.

V and J are TRBV9 and TRBJ1-5; D might be TRBD1 (5 bases). Germline CDR1 and CDR2: SGDLS and YYNGEE. V dropped 0 bases and J dropped 7 bases, with 8 bases sitting between them. The CDR3 length is 13 residues. The CDR3 region is CASSVADRQPQHF. CDR3 nucleotides: TGTGCCAGCAGCGTAGCCGACAGACAGCCCCAGCATTTT.

The CDR3 protein is CASSEGRGLGTDTQYF. DNA for the CDR3: TGTGCCAGCAGTGAAGGGCGGGGCTTAGGCACAGATACGCAGTATTTT. The chain employs TRBV25-1 and TRBJ2-3, with a possible D match to TRBD2 (6 bases). V lost 2 bases and J 1 base, leaving 13 bases between the germline ends. Germline V gives CDR1 MGHDK, CDR2 SYGVNS. This CDR3 region has 16 residues. The whole variable domain, filled in from reference TRBV25-1 and TRBJ2-3, reads EADIYQTPRYLVIGTGKKITLECSQTMGHDKMYWYQQDPGMELHLIHYSYGVNSTEKGDLSSESTVSRIRTEHFPLTLESARPSHTSQYLCASSEGRGLGTDTQYFGPGTRLTVL.

The gene calls are TRBV2 and TRBJ1-4; the match to TRBD1 covers 10 bases. The CDR3 totals 14 residues. Germline V gene lookup returns CDR1 SNHLY and CDR2 FYNNEI. The trim removed 6 bases at V and 7 bases at J, leaving 5 bases unmatched. The CDR3 region has the DNA TGTGCCAGCAGAGCCCGGGACAGGGGTGAAAAACTGTTTTTT. Its translation: CASRARDRGEKLFF. The full variable domain, completed using reference TRBV2 and TRBJ1-4, is EPEVTQTPSHQVTQMGQEVILRCVPISNHLYFYWYRQILGQKVEFLVSFYNNEISEKSEIFDDQFSVERPDGSNFTLKIRSTKLEDSAMYFCASRARDRGEKLFFGSGTQLSVL.

The table lists this clone with a count of one. This sequence joins TRBV2 and TRBJ1-1, with D maybe TRBD1 (6 bases). The V gene lost 6 bases and the J gene lost 0 bases, with 14 bases spanning the gap. This CDR3 has 15 amino acids. The germline gives CDR1 SNHLY, CDR2 FYNNEI. This CDR3 reads CASRGGDTLNTEAFF. In nucleotides, the CDR3 is TGTGCCAGCAGGGGGGGGGACACCCTGAACACTGAAGCTTTCTTT.

The J gene is TRBJ1-6, the V gene TRBV15; 7 positions match TRBD1. Trimming cost V 0 bases and J 7 bases; bases outside gene matches: 3. Germline V lookup: CDR1 LNHNV, CDR2 YYDKDF (reference sequence). This CDR3 comprises 15 residues. CDR3 protein: CATSRDPGGNSPLHF. Here the CDR3 DNA reads TGTGCCACCAGCAGAGATCCAGGGGGAAATTCACCCCTCCACTTT.

This clone was found once. The J gene is TRBJ1-6, the V gene TRBV5-1, with 10 bases matching TRBD1. Germline V gene data show CDR1 as SGHRS and CDR2 as YFSETQ. The CDR3 has 15 amino acids. The J segment lost 10 bases and the V segment lost 4 bases, leaving 8 bases of the junction unmatched. The CDR3 loop reads CASSPGQGSWSPLHF. The CDR3 DNA is TGCGCCAGCAGCCCGGGACAGGGGAGTTGGTCACCCCTCCACTTT.

This clone appeared once. The chain is built from TRBV7-6 and TRBJ1-5; D uncertain. This CDR3 is 15 amino acids long. V lost 1 base and J lost 2, with 9 bases in between. Germline assignment: CDR1 SGHVS and CDR2 FNYEAQ. CDR3 loop: CASSLEAAGNQPQHF. CDR3 coding DNA: TGTGCCAGCAGCTTAGAGGCGGCAGGCAATCAGCCCCAGCATTTT. The entire variable domain, with the rest obtained from reference TRBV7-6 and TRBJ1-5, is as follows: GAGVSQSPRYKVTKRGQDVALRCDPISGHVSLYWYRQALGQGPEFLTYFNYEAQQDKSGLPNDRFSAERPEGSISTLTIQRTEQRDSAMYRCASSLEAAGNQPQHFGDGTRLSIL.

The chain couples TRBV20-1 to TRBJ1-2, with no clear D. The ends were cut back, 5 bases at V and 2 bases at J, with 6 bases in the middle. The CDR3 is made up of 11 amino acids. Germline V CDR1 and CDR2: DFQATT, SNEGSKA (reference sequence). CDR3 DNA: TGCAGTGCTTCAGTCAACTATGGCTACACCTTC. Translating gives CSASVNYGYTF.

The V gene is TRBV24-1, the J gene TRBJ2-1; perhaps TRBD1 as D (6 bases). CDR3 length: 17 amino acids. V dropped 6 bases and J dropped 10 bases, with 27 bases sitting between them. CDR1 and CDR2 from the germline V gene are KGHDR and SFDVKD. CDR3 bases: TGTGCCACCAGTTCATCTGAGGGGCAGGGGTTTTCTTCGGAGCAGTTCTTC. Translating gives CATSSSEGQGFSSEQFF.

CDR3 bases: TGTGCCAGCAGTTACTCGGGACTGTCGAACACTGAAGCTTTCTTT. Translated: CASSYSGLSNTEAFF. The chain employs TRBV6-5 and TRBJ1-1; tentative D call: TRBD1 (5 bases). The ends were cut back, 0 bases at V and 1 base at J, with 9 bases in the middle. The CDR3 loop spans 15 amino acids. CDR1 and CDR2 from the germline V gene are MNHEY and SVGAGI.

This chain joins TRBV9 and TRBJ2-1, with 7 bases identical to TRBD2. Germline CDR1 and CDR2: SGDLS and YYNGEE. The V segment lost 0 bases and the J segment 4 bases; nucleotides outside the gene matches: 7. The CDR3 is 16 residues long. The CDR3 DNA follows: TGTGCCAGCAGCGTAGAGGTAGGGAGGGAGTACAATGAGCAGTTCTTC. As protein: CASSVEVGREYNEQFF.

The chain couples TRBV2 to TRBJ2-1, with a possible D match to TRBD1 (5 bases). V was shortened by 4 bases and J by 7 bases, with 11 bases between the two germline ends. Germline V gives CDR1 SNHLY, CDR2 FYNNEI. The CDR3 totals 13 residues. The CDR3 loop is CASSVYRLNEQFF. In DNA form, the CDR3 reads TGTGCCAGCAGTGTGTACAGGCTTAATGAGCAGTTCTTC. Full variable domain (outside the CDR3, taken from reference TRBV2 and TRBJ2-1): EPEVTQTPSHQVTQMGQEVILRCVPISNHLYFYWYRQILGQKVEFLVSFYNNEISEKSEIFDDQFSVERPDGSNFTLKIRSTKLEDSAMYFCASSVYRLNEQFFGPGTRLTVL.

This sequence joins TRBV3-1 (or the pseudogene TRBV3-2) and TRBJ1-1; TRBD1 is a possible D gene (5 bases). From germline, CDR1 is LGHDT and CDR2 YNNKEL (reference sequence). The CDR3 contains 16 residues. The germline V and J ends were trimmed by 1 base and 0 bases, with 12 bases remaining between them. This CDR3 is CASSQGQGVMNTEAFF. The CDR3 DNA reads as TGTGCCAGCAGCCAAGGGCAAGGGGTCATGAACACTGAAGCTTTCTTT.

In its sample, this clone was seen once. This chain connects TRBV5-1 to TRBJ2-2; D uncertain. The CDR3 runs 12 residues. From germline, CDR1 is SGHRS and CDR2 YFSETQ. Trimming shortened V by 0 bases and J by 7 bases, and 4 bases separated the two germline ends. The CDR3 DNA is TGCGCCAGCAGCTTGGTCGTCGGGGAGCTGTTTTTT. Its protein is CASSLVVGELFF.